Here is one T cell receptor (beta chain) with its context. Germline CDR1 and CDR2: GTSNPN and SVGIG (reference sequence). This CDR3 is built from 14 residues. Trimming removed 7 bases from V and 5 bases from J; junction bases left unmatched: 13. The data were taken from a study of T cell responses to AZD1222 COVID-19 vaccine. TCRdb's table, derived via immunoSEQ multiplex PCR, lists solely in-frame clones and lacks some. The data hold approximately 76,000 clones, with 85% to 95% observed a single time. Sequenced here: peripheral blood, sampled on day 0 of MenACWY control vaccination. The V and J genes are TRBV30 and TRBJ2-5; 7 bases fit TRBD1. The sequence came from an adult in good health. As DNA, the CDR3 is TGTGCCTTAAGCACATCAGGGGGTCAGGAGACCCAGTACTTC. Translating it yields CALSTSGGQETQYF.